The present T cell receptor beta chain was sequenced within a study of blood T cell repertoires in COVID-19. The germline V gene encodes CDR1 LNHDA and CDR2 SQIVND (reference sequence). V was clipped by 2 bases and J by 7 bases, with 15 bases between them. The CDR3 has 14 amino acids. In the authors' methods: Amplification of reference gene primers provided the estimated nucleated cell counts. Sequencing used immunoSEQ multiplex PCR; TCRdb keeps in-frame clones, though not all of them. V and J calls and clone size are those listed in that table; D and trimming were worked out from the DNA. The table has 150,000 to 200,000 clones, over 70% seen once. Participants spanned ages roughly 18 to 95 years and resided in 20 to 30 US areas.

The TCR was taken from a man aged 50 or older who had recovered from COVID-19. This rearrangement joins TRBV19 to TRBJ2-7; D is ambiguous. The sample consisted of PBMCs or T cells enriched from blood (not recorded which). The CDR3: CASSINGFLREQYF. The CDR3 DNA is TGTGCCAGTAGTATAAACGGGTTTTTACGGGAGCAGTACTTC.